These T cell receptor beta chains were read from a single sample in a study of T cell responses to AZD1222 COVID-19 vaccine. The repertoire was sequenced with immunoSEQ multiplex PCR; TCRdb's copy has only in-frame clones and lacks some. The sample carries some 150,000 clones, approximately 88% recorded once. Source: peripheral blood, taken on day 0 of MenACWY control vaccination. These receptors were collected from an adult in good health. CDR3s leave out the opening cysteine and the closing phenylalanine or tryptophan. D genes are given only for firm matches. A clone size is listed for some rows: how often the clone was seen (once, few, many), or a class if it is expanded.

j_call	d_call	clone_size	v_call	cdr3_aa
TRBJ2-2	.	.	TRBV5-1	ASSLAGTANTGELF
TRBJ1-2	.	.	TRBV18	ASSPQGEAYGYT
TRBJ2-2	.	.	TRBV19	ASTRNTGELF
TRBJ2-5	.	.	TRBV12-3/TRBV12-4	ASSPMAQETQY
TRBJ1-2	.	.	TRBV5-1	ASSLAAGNNYGYT
TRBJ1-1	.	.	TRBV30	AWSRVVNTEAF
TRBJ1-4	.	few	TRBV14	ASSRGQGRYEKLF
TRBJ1-1	.	.	TRBV7-9	ATRGPGTNTEAF
TRBJ2-2	TRBD1	.	TRBV2	ASRHRDRGPGELF
TRBJ2-5	.	.	TRBV12-3/TRBV12-4	ASRLTETQY
TRBJ2-1	.	.	TRBV5-6	ASSPLRNEQF
TRBJ2-5	TRBD1	.	TRBV7-9	ASSQQGGVETQY
TRBJ2-4	.	.	TRBV28	ASSPSRGGLAKNIQY
TRBJ1-2	.	.	TRBV19	ASSIDPGRLGGYT
TRBJ1-2	.	.	TRBV2	ASRGLYGYT
TRBJ1-2	.	.	TRBV24-1	ATSSNTAGRNYGYT
TRBJ2-5	.	.	TRBV7-3	ASSLEAVGTQY
TRBJ2-3	.	.	TRBV6-5	ASRGEAGSTDTQY
TRBJ1-1	.	.	TRBV5-4	ASREGLNTEAF
TRBJ2-5	.	.	TRBV3-1/TRBV3-2	ASSQDWGSNYRETQY
TRBJ2-7	.	.	TRBV7-2	ASSVRGSPYEQY
TRBJ1-6	.	few	TRBV12-3/TRBV12-4	ASRSTERSPLH
TRBJ1-1	.	.	TRBV5-1	ASSLEGPDTEAF
TRBJ2-2	.	.	TRBV9	ASSGVRGGRAGELF
TRBJ2-1	.	.	TRBV6-5	ASRLYNEQF
TRBJ2-3	.	few	TRBV5-1	ASSPQTPGTQY
TRBJ1-6	.	.	TRBV6-5	ASSYSGENSPLH
TRBJ2-1	TRBD1	few	TRBV24-1	ATSDFFRDSNEQF
TRBJ2-3	.	.	TRBV6-5	ASRHRSTDTQY
TRBJ1-2	.	.	TRBV27	ASSYRAGQGYGYT
TRBJ2-3	.	.	TRBV6-6	ASSRGTSTDTQY
TRBJ2-1	.	.	TRBV2	ASGRTVYNEQF
TRBJ2-1	.	once	TRBV11-2	ASSSSALHNEQF
TRBJ1-4	.	.	TRBV30	AWRTTGGPGEKLF
TRBJ1-3	.	.	TRBV9	ASSEGVTGLQGNTIY
TRBJ1-1	TRBD1	.	TRBV6-4	ASRVDRGGSEAF
TRBJ1-2	TRBD1	few	TRBV9	ASSAGTGPYGYT
TRBJ1-3	TRBD1	.	TRBV7-9	ASSSTRDRGLSSGNTIY
TRBJ2-5	TRBD2	.	TRBV9	ASSVAGGLVGETQY
TRBJ1-1	.	.	TRBV2	ASRVVPHTEAF
TRBJ2-5	TRBD1	.	TRBV18	ASSRTGTQETQY
TRBJ2-7	.	.	TRBV13	ASSLGLGPGREQY
TRBJ1-1	.	once	TRBV12-5	ASGPRMGTGPEAF
TRBJ2-1	.	few	TRBV7-2	ASSSQVKTGAGDEQF
TRBJ1-1	.	.	TRBV5-1	ASSSTGAEAF
TRBJ1-2	.	.	TRBV27	ASSFVGSFSGYT